Listed below are T cell receptor beta chains from one sample, sequenced in a study of blood T cell repertoires in COVID-19. The table came from immunoSEQ multiplex PCR; TCRdb's copy has only in-frame clones and leaves some out. Among roughly 30,000 clones, 84% were seen once, and the ten largest hold about 15%. Sequenced sample: peripheral blood. The origin of the receptors is a man aged 65-85 years with active COVID-19. The CDR3 runs from the conserved cysteine through the conserved F or W. D genes are given only for firm matches. Expanded clones are given a class, and other clones once, few, many or no size at all.

TRBD1	TRBJ1-2	TRBV6-2/TRBV6-3	few	TGTGCCAGCAGTATATCCCTATCCGGGACAGGGTTCGGCTACACCTTC	CASSISLSGTGFGYTF
.	TRBJ1-1	TRBV3-1/TRBV3-2	.	TGTGCCAGCAGCCAGGACACAGGGAGCACTGAAGCTTTCTTT	CASSQDTGSTEAFF
.	TRBJ1-1	TRBV18	.	TGTGCCAGCTCACCGGAGACAGGAGGCGTCACTGAAGCTTTCTTT	CASSPETGGVTEAFF
.	TRBJ2-5	TRBV7-8	.	TGTGCCAGCAGCTTACACAGGGGGGGAAAGACCCAGTACTTC	CASSLHRGGKTQYF
TRBD1	TRBJ2-2	TRBV6-6	once	TGTGCCAGCAGCTCTCCCGGGACAGGCGTCGGGGAGCTGTTTTTT	CASSSPGTGVGELFF
TRBD2	TRBJ2-4	TRBV15	.	TGTGCCACCAGCTTTCAGGCTAGCGGGGGGGCGCGGAACATTCAGTACTTC	CATSFQASGGARNIQYF
.	TRBJ2-3	TRBV7-6	few	TGTGCCAGCAGCCCACACGTACGAGATACGCAGTATTTT	CASSPHVRDTQYF
.	TRBJ2-3	TRBV3-1/TRBV3-2	.	TGTGCCAGCAGCCCATCGACTGGATCTAGCACAGATACGCAGTATTTT	CASSPSTGSSTDTQYF
TRBD1	TRBJ2-5	TRBV30	.	TGTGCCTGGAGTCAGGGGGCGGGGGAGACCCAGTACTTC	CAWSQGAGETQYF
TRBD1	TRBJ1-5	TRBV28	.	TGTGCCAGCGGGTACAGGGGTAAAAAGCCCCAGCATTTT	CASGYRGKKPQHF
TRBD2	TRBJ2-3	TRBV11-1	.	TGTGCCAGCAGCTTGACACTAGCGACAGGCACAGATACGCAGTATTTT	CASSLTLATGTDTQYF
.	TRBJ1-1	TRBV7-9	.	TGTGCCAGCAGCTTAGTTCAGAACACTGAAGCTTTCTTT	CASSLVQNTEAFF
.	TRBJ1-1	TRBV28	.	TGTGCCAGCAGTTTTGCGGGGGCCAACACTGAAGCTTTCTTT	CASSFAGANTEAFF
.	TRBJ2-1	TRBV5-5	.	TGTGCCAGCAGCTTTCCGGGGTTCCCAGGCGATGAGCAGTTCTTC	CASSFPGFPGDEQFF
TRBD1	TRBJ2-5	TRBV10-1	.	TGCGCCAGCAGCAGTGACAGGGGCCAAGAGACCCAGTACTTC	CASSSDRGQETQYF
.	TRBJ2-1	TRBV7-2	medium-sized	TGTGCCAGCTCCCTTGGGGGGACCTACAATGAGCAGTTCTTC	CASSLGGTYNEQFF
TRBD2	TRBJ2-5	TRBV7-6	.	TGTGCCAGCAGCTTAGTAGCGGGGATCCAAGAGACCCAGTACTTC	CASSLVAGIQETQYF
.	TRBJ2-5	TRBV7-8	.	TGTGCCAGCAGCTTAGGAGGCGGGATGGAGACCCAGTACTTC	CASSLGGGMETQYF
.	TRBJ2-7	TRBV7-2	.	TGTGCCAGCAGCTCCTACGGGCAGGGAATGGACGAGCAGTACTTC	CASSSYGQGMDEQYF
.	TRBJ2-2	TRBV4-1	once	TGCGCCAGCAGCCAAGATAAGGTACTAGCACTCACCGGGGAGCTGTTTTTT	CASSQDKVLALTGELFF
.	TRBJ2-5	TRBV3-1/TRBV3-2	.	TGTGCCAGCAGCCTCCGTAGGGGGTTTGAGACCCAGTACTTC	CASSLRRGFETQYF
TRBD1	TRBJ1-2	TRBV14	.	TGTGCCAGCAGCCAACTCGCCAACCGGGACAGGGGGCGAGATGGCTACACCTTC	CASSQLANRDRGRDGYTF
.	TRBJ1-3	TRBV28	once	TGTGCCAGCAGCTCCCGCGGGCTTAGAGCCATATATTTT	CASSSRGLRAIYF
TRBD2	TRBJ2-7	TRBV5-1	.	TGCGCCCGCAGCTTGGGGGCGGGGGGTTCAAACTACGAGCAGTACTTC	CARSLGAGGSNYEQYF
TRBD1	TRBJ2-3	TRBV19	.	TGTGCCAGTAGTGTAACAGGGGCAGATACGCAGTATTTT	CASSVTGADTQYF
.	TRBJ1-5	TRBV1	once	TGCACCAGCAGCCAAGCATTGGACAGGGGGCCCTCGGACACTTATAGCAATCAGCCCCAGCATTTT	CTSSQALDRGPSDTYSNQPQHF
TRBD2	TRBJ2-3	TRBV7-2	.	TGTGCCAGCAGCCCCAGCCTAAGCGGGGGGGCGAGCACAGATACGCAGTATTTT	CASSPSLSGGASTDTQYF
.	TRBJ2-7	TRBV5-1	once	TGCGCCAGCAGTAAACAGGGCGGCTACGAGCAGTACTTC	CASSKQGGYEQYF
TRBD1	TRBJ1-6	TRBV30	.	TGTGCCTGGAGTGAAGTGGACAGGAGGCACTCACCCCTCCACTTT	CAWSEVDRRHSPLHF
.	TRBJ1-5	TRBV7-8	.	TGTGCCAGCAGCCGAACCCGGACGGGGAGTCAGCCCCAGCATTTT	CASSRTRTGSQPQHF
TRBD1	TRBJ2-4	TRBV29-1	.	TGCAGCGGCAAAACTACAGGGGGCTCGGCCAAAAACATTCAGTACTTC	CSGKTTGGSAKNIQYF
TRBD1	TRBJ1-5	TRBV4-3	.	TGCGCCAGCAGCCGGGACAGGGGTCAGCCCCAGCATTTT	CASSRDRGQPQHF
.	TRBJ2-2	TRBV9	.	TGTGCCAGCAGCGACACAGGGACCGGGGAGCTGTTTTTT	CASSDTGTGELFF
TRBD1	TRBJ2-1	TRBV6-4	.	TGTGCCAGCAGCATCGACAGGGCGGATGAGCAGTTCTTC	CASSIDRADEQFF
.	TRBJ2-7	TRBV29-1	.	TGCAGCGTTGAAGGGGAGGCCCCCTACGAGCAGTACTTC	CSVEGEAPYEQYF
TRBD2	TRBJ2-1	TRBV9	.	TGTGCCAGCAGCCCGCGAGCGGGGGGGGCCGCTGAGCAGTTCTTC	CASSPRAGGAAEQFF
.	TRBJ1-5	TRBV19	few	TGTGCCAGTAGTATCGTCACGGTGAGGAGCAATCAGCCCCAGCATTTT	CASSIVTVRSNQPQHF
TRBD1	TRBJ1-5	TRBV28	.	TGTGCCAGCAGTGACAGGGGAGATAGCAATCAGCCCCAGCATTTT	CASSDRGDSNQPQHF
TRBD1	TRBJ2-5	TRBV7-9	.	TGTGCCAGCAGTACAAGGGGGCGCGCTGAGACCCAGTACTTC	CASSTRGRAETQYF
TRBD1	TRBJ1-2	TRBV15	.	TGTGCCACCAGCAGAGATTTCCGGACAGGGGGCAAGGATGGCTACACCTTC	CATSRDFRTGGKDGYTF
TRBD1	TRBJ1-6	TRBV7-2	few	TGTGCCAGCAGCTTAGCGGGACAGGGTGCCTCACCCCTCCACTTT	CASSLAGQGASPLHF